What follows are 5 T cell receptor beta chains derived from one specimen sequenced in a study of OX40 agonist ivuxolimab in advanced cancers. The protocol was immunoSEQ multiplex PCR, while the TCRdb copy is restricted to in-frame clones and leaves out a portion. The data contain over 50,000 clones, 82% of them singletons. Material: CD4+ or CD8+ T cells sorted from blood, obtained in a trial of the OX40 agonist ivuxolimab. These receptors were taken from an adult with an advanced solid tumor such as melanoma, head and neck, liver or kidney cancer.

The chain combines TRBV2 with TRBJ1-4; perhaps TRBD1 as D (5 bases). This CDR3 is 14 amino acids long. The V gene lost 4 bases and the J gene lost 11 bases, with 17 bases spanning the gap. Germline V lookup: CDR1 SNHLY, CDR2 FYNNEI. The CDR3 loop reads CASSADSYMRKLFF. The CDR3 nucleotides read TGTGCCAGCAGTGCTGACAGCTACATGAGGAAACTGTTTTTT.

The V gene is TRBV7-2, the J gene TRBJ2-3; TRBD1 matches 7 bases. Trimming at V came to 6 bases and at J to 3 bases, leaving 6 bases not matched to a gene. CDR1 SGHTA and CDR2 FQGNSA come from the germline V gene. There are 14 residues in the CDR3. The CDR3 DNA sequence: TGTGCCAGCAGTCGAGGGGGCAGGACAGATACGCAGTATTTT. Protein sequence: CASSRGGRTDTQYF.

The chain employs TRBV7-8 and TRBJ1-2; TRBD1 might be the D (5 bases). Germline CDR1 and CDR2: SGHVS and FQNEAQ. This CDR3 spans 12 amino acids. V gave up 6 bases and J gave up 9 bases, with 14 bases separating them. For the CDR3, the DNA is TGTGCCAGCAGAACCGACAGCATGAGCTACACCTTC. The encoded protein is CASRTDSMSYTF.

The chain joins TRBV5-4 to TRBJ2-7; a weak D match, TRBD1 (6 bases). The CDR3 is made up of 14 amino acids. Trimming took off 0 bases at V and 5 bases at J, with 12 bases between the two ends. Germline V gene sequence: CDR1 SGHNT, CDR2 YYREEE (reference sequence). The CDR3 DNA is TGTGCCAGCAGCTTGGTCCCAGGGGCAGACGAGCAGTACTTC. Its protein is CASSLVPGADEQYF.

The gene calls are TRBV5-1 and TRBJ2-1, with 7 bases identical to TRBD2. This CDR3 is built from 16 residues. V lost 4 bases and J lost 8; bases outside the gene matches: 15. Germline V gene lookup returns CDR1 SGHRS and CDR2 YFSETQ. The CDR3 nucleotides are TGCGCCAGCAGCGGCCCCACTAGCGCAGAGTTCGATGAGCAGTTCTTC. Its protein is CASSGPTSAEFDEQFF.